The 10 T cell receptor beta chains listed next were all sequenced from one sample in a study of blood T cell repertoires in COVID-19. Only in-frame clones appear in the TCRdb table, and some are missing; sequencing was by immunoSEQ multiplex PCR. The data show under 400,000 clones, with about 89% seen just once and less than 11% held by the top ten. The sample was peripheral blood. The receptors were gathered from a woman younger than 45 with COVID-19, enrolled during active disease.

This rearrangement joins TRBV5-4 to TRBJ1-2, with D possibly matching TRBD1 (6 bases). Trimming took 5 bases from V and 4 from J, leaving 12 bases between them. Germline V gene data show CDR1 as SGHNT and CDR2 as YYREEE (reference sequence). The length of the CDR3 is 13 residues. The CDR3 DNA is TGTGCCAGCAGTTTTGGACAGACCTATGGCTACACCTTC. Translated: CASSFGQTYGYTF. Supplemented by reference TRBV5-4 and TRBJ1-2, the full variable domain reads ETGVTQSPTHLIKTRGQQVTLRCSSQSGHNTVSWYQQALGQGPQFIFQYYREEENGRGNFPPRFSGLQFPNYSSELNVNALELDDSALYLCASSFGQTYGYTFGSGTRLTVV.

This chain joins TRBV7-9 and TRBJ2-1; 8 bases map to TRBD2. V shed 5 bases and J 5 bases; nucleotides not matched to a gene: 8. CDR1 is SEHNR and CDR2 is FQNEAQ in the germline V gene (reference sequence). This CDR3 has 15 residues. Here the CDR3 DNA reads TGTGCCAGCAGCCCGGGGGGGGCGGGAAACAATGAGCAGTTCTTC. It is translated as CASSPGGAGNNEQFF.

DNA of the CDR3: TGTGCCAGCAGCTTAGACACAACGAACGCTGAGCAGTTCTTC. Translating it yields CASSLDTTNAEQFF. The chain uses TRBV7-3 and TRBJ2-1, with D unresolved. Trimming pared 2 bases from V and 9 bases from J, leaving 14 bases between. Germline lookup yields CDR1 SGHTA and CDR2 FQGTGA. The CDR3 length is 14 residues.

This clone came up once. V gene TRBV2 combines with J gene TRBJ2-7; 9 nucleotides line up with TRBD2. J was trimmed by 2 bases and V by 7 bases; bases with no gene match: 3. CDR3 length: 13 amino acids. CDR1 SNHLY and CDR2 FYNNEI come from the germline V gene. As DNA, the CDR3 is TGTGCCAGCAAGGCTAGCGGGGCCTACGAGCAGTACTTC. Translation gives CASKASGAYEQYF.

The chain recombines TRBV4-3 with TRBJ2-1, with 7 bases aligning to TRBD2. From germline, CDR1 is LGHNA and CDR2 YSLEER. The V segment lost 3 bases and the J segment 8 bases; nucleotides outside the gene matches: 10. The CDR3 covers 15 residues. The CDR3: CASSHGGRMGDEQFF. CDR3 in DNA: TGCGCCAGCAGCCATGGCGGGAGAATGGGAGATGAGCAGTTCTTC.

CDR3 loop: CASSLQGAHTEAFF. The CDR3 DNA reads TGCGCCAGCAGCTTACAGGGGGCGCACACTGAAGCTTTCTTT. This rearrangement joins TRBV5-1 to TRBJ1-1; 9 bases fit TRBD1. The CDR3 length is 14 residues. The ends lost 2 bases at V and 3 bases at J; junction bases unmatched: 2. Per germline, CDR1 SGHRS and CDR2 YFSETQ.

This chain connects TRBV19 to TRBJ2-7, with 10 bases lining up with TRBD1. In germline, CDR1 is LNHDA, CDR2 SQIVND (reference sequence). The length of the CDR3 is 16 residues. V lost 4 bases and J lost 0; bases outside the gene matches: 6. Here the CDR3 reads CASSTTGTGASYEQYF. The CDR3 DNA reads TGTGCCAGTAGTACCACCGGGACAGGGGCCTCCTACGAGCAGTACTTC.

The rearrangement joins TRBV29-1 to TRBJ2-3, with D tentatively TRBD2 (6 bases). CDR1 is SQVTM and CDR2 is ANQGSEA in the germline V gene. Trimming removed 7 bases at V and 9 bases at J, with 23 bases between. The CDR3 runs 14 residues. In DNA form, the CDR3 reads TGCAGCGCCGGGGACTCCGCGCAAAGTGGGACGCAGTATTTT. The encoded protein is CSAGDSAQSGTQYF.

CDR3 loop: CAWSESQTETGYTF. The CDR3 nucleotides read TGTGCCTGGAGCGAGAGTCAGACAGAGACTGGCTACACCTTC. The chain uses TRBV30 and TRBJ1-2, with a possible D match to TRBD1 (5 bases). Germline lookup yields CDR1 GTSNPN and CDR2 SVGIG (reference sequence). CDR3 length: 14 residues. V lost 3 bases and J lost 7, with 18 bases in between.

CDR3 sequence (DNA): TGCGCCAGCAGCTTGGCCATCCAATCCTCTGGAAACACCATATATTTT. It translates to CASSLAIQSSGNTIYF. The genes are TRBV5-1 and TRBJ1-3; D not certain. The germline V gene has CDR1 SGHRS and CDR2 YFSETQ. CDR3 length: 16 residues. V dropped 0 bases and J dropped 0 bases, with 10 bases sitting between them.